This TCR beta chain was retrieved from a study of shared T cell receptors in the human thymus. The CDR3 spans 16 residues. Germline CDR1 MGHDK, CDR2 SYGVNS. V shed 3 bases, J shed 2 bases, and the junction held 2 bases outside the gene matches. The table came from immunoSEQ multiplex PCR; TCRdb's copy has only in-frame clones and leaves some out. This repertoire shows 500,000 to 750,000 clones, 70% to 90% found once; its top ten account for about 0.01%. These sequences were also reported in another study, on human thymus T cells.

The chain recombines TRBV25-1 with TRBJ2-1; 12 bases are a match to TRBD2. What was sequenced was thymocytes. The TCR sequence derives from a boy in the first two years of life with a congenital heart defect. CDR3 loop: CASSEGLAGPYNEQFF. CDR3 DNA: TGTGCCAGCAGTGAGGGACTAGCGGGCCCCTACAATGAGCAGTTCTTC.